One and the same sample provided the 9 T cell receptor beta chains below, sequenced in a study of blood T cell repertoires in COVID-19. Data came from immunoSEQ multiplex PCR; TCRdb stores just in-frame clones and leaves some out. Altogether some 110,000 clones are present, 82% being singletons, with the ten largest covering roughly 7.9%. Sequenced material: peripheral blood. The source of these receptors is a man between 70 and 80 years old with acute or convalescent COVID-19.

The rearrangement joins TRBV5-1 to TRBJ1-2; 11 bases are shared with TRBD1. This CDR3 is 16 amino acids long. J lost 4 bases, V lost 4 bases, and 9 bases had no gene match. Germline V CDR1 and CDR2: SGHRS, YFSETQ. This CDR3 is CASSTGQGAVVYGYTF. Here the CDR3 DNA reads TGCGCCAGCAGCACCGGACAGGGGGCCGTCGTCTATGGCTACACCTTC.

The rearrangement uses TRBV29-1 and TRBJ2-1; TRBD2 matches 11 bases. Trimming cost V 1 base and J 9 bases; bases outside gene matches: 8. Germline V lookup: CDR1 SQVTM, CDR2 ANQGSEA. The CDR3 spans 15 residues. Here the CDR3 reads CSVEVLAGGPGEQFF. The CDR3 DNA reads TGCAGCGTTGAAGTATTAGCGGGGGGGCCGGGTGAGCAGTTCTTC.

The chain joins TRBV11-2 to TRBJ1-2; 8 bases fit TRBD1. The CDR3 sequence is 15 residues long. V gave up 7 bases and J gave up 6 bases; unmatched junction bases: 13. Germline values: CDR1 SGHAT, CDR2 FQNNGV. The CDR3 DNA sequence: TGTGCCAGCACCCATGAGACAGGGGTCAGCGATGGCTACACCTTC. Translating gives CASTHETGVSDGYTF.

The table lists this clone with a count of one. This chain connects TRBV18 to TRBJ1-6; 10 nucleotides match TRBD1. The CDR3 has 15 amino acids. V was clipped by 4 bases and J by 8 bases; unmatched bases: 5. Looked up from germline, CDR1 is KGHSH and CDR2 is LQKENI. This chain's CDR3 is CASSRTGQGDSPLHF. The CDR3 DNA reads TGTGCCAGCTCACGAACTGGACAGGGGGATTCACCCCTCCACTTT.

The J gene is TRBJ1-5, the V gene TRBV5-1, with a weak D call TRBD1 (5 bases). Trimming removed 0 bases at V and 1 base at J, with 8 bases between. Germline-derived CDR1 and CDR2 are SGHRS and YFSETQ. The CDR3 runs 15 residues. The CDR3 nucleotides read TGCGCCAGCAGCTTGGGGGGCAAAAGCAATCAGCCCCAGCATTTT. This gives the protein CASSLGGKSNQPQHF. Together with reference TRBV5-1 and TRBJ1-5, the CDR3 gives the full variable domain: KAGVTQTPRYLIKTRGQQVTLSCSPISGHRSVSWYQQTPGQGLQFLFEYFSETQRNKGNFPGRFSGRQFSNSRSEMNVSTLELGDSALYLCASSLGGKSNQPQHFGDGTRLSIL.

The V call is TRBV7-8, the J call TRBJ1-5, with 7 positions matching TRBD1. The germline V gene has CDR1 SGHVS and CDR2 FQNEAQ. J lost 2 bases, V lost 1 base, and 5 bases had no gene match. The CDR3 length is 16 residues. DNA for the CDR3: TGTGCCAGCAGCTTAGGACAGGGTGATCGCAATCAGCCCCAGCATTTT. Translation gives CASSLGQGDRNQPQHF.

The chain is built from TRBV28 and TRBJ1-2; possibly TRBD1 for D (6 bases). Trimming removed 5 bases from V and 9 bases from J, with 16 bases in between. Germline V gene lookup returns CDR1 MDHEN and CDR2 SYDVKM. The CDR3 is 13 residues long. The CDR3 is CASSPEFGQRYTF. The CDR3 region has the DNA TGTGCCAGCAGTCCGGAGTTTGGACAGCGCTACACCTTC.

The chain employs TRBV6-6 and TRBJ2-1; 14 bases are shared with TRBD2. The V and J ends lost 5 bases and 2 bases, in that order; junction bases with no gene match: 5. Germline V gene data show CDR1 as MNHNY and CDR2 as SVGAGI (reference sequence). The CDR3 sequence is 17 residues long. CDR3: CASSQGTSGSPYNEQFF. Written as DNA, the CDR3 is TGTGCCAGCAGTCAGGGGACTAGCGGGAGCCCCTACAATGAGCAGTTCTTC.

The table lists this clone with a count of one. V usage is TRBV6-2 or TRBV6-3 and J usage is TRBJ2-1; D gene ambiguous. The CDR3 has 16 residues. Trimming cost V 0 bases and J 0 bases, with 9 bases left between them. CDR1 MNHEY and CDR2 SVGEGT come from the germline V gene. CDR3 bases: TGTGCCAGCAGTTACTCGGCGGCGAGCTCCTACAATGAGCAGTTCTTC. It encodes CASSYSAASSYNEQFF.